The clone carrying this T cell receptor (beta chain) was seen ten or more times. Its antigen is as yet unknown. This entry comes from a study of T-cell memory formation after mild COVID-19. A single record per CDR3 protein comes from TCRdb applying MiXCR to the 5' RACE reads. The sample consists of about 150,000 distinct CDR3 sequences, around 13% of them appearing once. Study-level results: Contracting clones from day 15 to 85 had balanced CD4/CD8; later expanders favoured CD4+.

This CDR3 comprises 15 residues. CDR1 and CDR2 from the germline V gene are SGHTA and FQGTGA. With 5 bases clipped from V and 7 bases from J, the junction kept 10 bases outside the gene matches. The receptor comes from an adult woman who had mild COVID-19 (a few samples of this study predate the infection). Cell type and time point are not known. Sequencing was performed on PBMCs or a T cell subset sorted from them (not recorded which). The V gene is TRBV7-3, the J gene TRBJ1-2; 10 bases agree with TRBD1. The CDR3 nucleotides are TGTGCCAGCAGCCCTATGACAGGGGGCCAGGCTGGCTACACCTTC. Its protein is CASSPMTGGQAGYTF.